The T cell receptor (beta chain) described here comes from a study of control samples from healthy donors and cancer patients. This clone has just one count. The repertoire was sequenced with immunoSEQ multiplex PCR; TCRdb's copy has only in-frame clones and lacks some. The table lists over 150,000 clones, around 94% of them singletons. Trimming stripped 2 bases from V and 0 bases from J, with 8 bases between. Germline V gene data show CDR1 as SGHTA and CDR2 as FQGNSA. The CDR3 runs to 15 residues. This sequence was found in a man between 60 and 75 years old with colorectal cancer. The sequencing input was PBMCs. V and J are TRBV7-2 and TRBJ1-5; no definite D call. Here the CDR3 DNA reads TGTGCCAGCAGCTTAAACGGATATAGCAATCAGCCCCAGCATTTT. Translating gives CASSLNGYSNQPQHF.